Below are 14 T cell receptor beta chains sequenced from a single sample in a study of shared clonotypes between healthy human individuals. Cells designated naive CD8 were CD45RO-negative and were positively selected for CCR7, with terminally differentiated effector memory CD45RA+ cells excluded. The table came from immunoSEQ multiplex PCR; TCRdb's copy has only in-frame clones and leaves some out. The sample shows around 1,900,000 clones, 93% of them seen only once. The specimen was naive CD8+ T cells from PBMCs. The receptor source for this set is a young man in good health. Some clones in this sample may be carry-over from other donors' samples.

The J gene is TRBJ1-1, the V gene TRBV7-8; 10 bases line up with TRBD1. CDR3 length: 14 residues. J was trimmed by 4 bases and V by 2 bases; bases with no gene match: 1. CDR1 SGHVS and CDR2 FQNEAQ come from the germline V gene. The CDR3 is CASSLWTGGTEAFF. The CDR3 DNA sequence: TGTGCCAGCAGCTTATGGACAGGGGGCACTGAAGCTTTCTTT.

The chain is built from TRBV2 and TRBJ1-5; no firm D call. Germline CDR1 SNHLY, CDR2 FYNNEI. V was trimmed by 11 bases and J by 0 bases, leaving 20 bases between them. This CDR3 region has 16 residues. For the CDR3, the DNA is TGTGCCGTAGTGAGGACGTTGTCTCATAGCAATCAGCCCCAGCATTTT. Encoded protein: CAVVRTLSHSNQPQHF.

The chain links TRBV11-1 to TRBJ2-7, with D possibly being TRBD1 (6 bases). The CDR3 is 15 residues long. V dropped 5 bases and J dropped 3 bases, with 17 bases sitting between them. Germline V gene sequence: CDR1 SGHAT, CDR2 FQDESV (reference sequence). This CDR3 is CASSAGTRGYYEQYF. The DNA for the CDR3 is TGTGCCAGCAGCGCCGGGACAAGAGGGTACTACGAGCAGTACTTC.

A remark on this clone: Other DNA sequences of this sample code for an identical CDR3. V and J are TRBV28 and TRBJ2-7, with no clear D. Trimming stripped 6 bases from V and 1 base from J, with 7 bases between. The CDR3 extends over 12 amino acids. Germline loops: CDR1 MDHEN, CDR2 SYDVKM. For the CDR3, the DNA is TGTGCCAGCAGCTCTCGATCCTACGAGCAGTACTTC. Its protein is CASSSRSYEQYF.

The rearrangement uses TRBV4-1 and TRBJ2-7, with 7 bases that match TRBD1. Looked up from germline, CDR1 is MGHRA and CDR2 is YSYEKL. The CDR3 covers 15 residues. Unmatched junction bases numbered 7, after V lost 3 bases and J lost 2 bases. The CDR3 DNA sequence: TGCGCCAGCAGCCATCCCGGGACAGCTACCTACGAGCAGTACTTC. Its translation: CASSHPGTATYEQYF.

This clone was detected only once. Other DNA sequences of this sample code for an identical CDR3. The chain recombines TRBV27 with TRBJ2-7; 8 nucleotides line up with TRBD1. CDR3 length: 14 amino acids. V was pared by 5 bases and J by 2 bases, with 5 bases of the junction left unmatched. The germline V gene has CDR1 MNHEY and CDR2 SMNVEV (reference sequence). As DNA, the CDR3 is TGTGCCAGCAGTCGGGGGACAGGAGCCTACGAGCAGTACTTC. It is translated as CASSRGTGAYEQYF.

The chain combines TRBV9 with TRBJ2-7, with 10 bases aligning to TRBD1. The CDR3 is made up of 15 amino acids. Trimming took 0 bases from V and 5 from J; bases not matched to a gene: 5. Germline V gene sequence: CDR1 SGDLS, CDR2 YYNGEE. CDR3 region: CASSVAGGTGDEQYF. Written as DNA, the CDR3 is TGTGCCAGCAGCGTAGCGGGAGGGACAGGGGACGAGCAGTACTTC.

V is TRBV7-9 and J is TRBJ1-1, with 8 bases fitting TRBD1. The CDR3 totals 15 residues. The V gene's germline CDR1 is SEHNR and CDR2 FQNEAQ (reference sequence). J gave up 4 bases and V 5 bases, and 9 bases lay outside the gene matches. For the CDR3, the DNA is TGTGCCAGCAGCCTAGACAGGGGCGCGGGCACTGAAGCTTTCTTT. Its translation is CASSLDRGAGTEAFF.

The rearrangement uses TRBV7-2 and TRBJ1-4, with a possible D match to TRBD1 (5 bases). With 5 bases removed from V and 7 bases from J, the gap between germline ends came to 17 bases. The CDR3 runs to 15 residues. CDR1 and CDR2 (germline): SGHTA, FQGNSA. The CDR3 is CASSLGTAAGEKLFF. CDR3 nucleotides: TGTGCCAGCAGCCTGGGGACCGCTGCTGGTGAAAAACTGTTTTTT.

As concerns this clone: One junction end disagrees with the germline gene, perhaps due to a read error. The chain couples TRBV19 to TRBJ2-7; tentatively, D is TRBD1 or TRBD2 (7 bases each). There are 14 residues in the CDR3. Per the germline V gene, CDR1 is LNHDA and CDR2 is SQIVND (reference sequence). The CDR3 bases are TGTGCCACCAGGGGGAGGGACCGCTCCCACGAGCAGTACTTC. Translating it yields CATRGRDRSHEQYF.

The chain couples TRBV27 to TRBJ2-1; D is ambiguous. V was cut by 8 bases and J by 6 bases, with 17 bases left in between. The CDR3 is 14 residues long. CDR1 and CDR2 (germline): MNHEY, SMNVEV (reference sequence). DNA of the CDR3: TGTGCCAGCGCACCCGAGTTCAACTTCAATGAGCAGTTCTTC. This codes for CASAPEFNFNEQFF.

The chain couples TRBV27 to TRBJ2-3; D uncertain. Germline lookup yields CDR1 MNHEY and CDR2 SMNVEV (reference sequence). V lost 1 base to trimming and J lost 7 bases, with 9 bases between them. The CDR3 spans 13 residues. The CDR3 DNA reads as TGTGCCAGCAGTTTATTTGCCTCTAATACGCAGTATTTT. It translates to CASSLFASNTQYF.

The chain employs TRBV27 and TRBJ1-4; unclear D gene. The CDR3 has 14 residues. V dropped 4 bases and J dropped 8 bases, with 14 bases sitting between them. Germline CDR1 MNHEY, CDR2 SMNVEV (reference sequence). For the CDR3, the DNA is TGTGCCAGCAGTTCCGACCCTCTTGGGGAAAAACTGTTTTTT. Translation gives CASSSDPLGEKLFF.

As to this clone: The sample carries other DNA sequences with the same CDR3. The chain employs TRBV27 and TRBJ1-1, with D maybe TRBD1 (5 bases). The CDR3 length is 13 residues. V was shortened by 3 bases and J by 4 bases, with 9 bases between the two germline ends. The germline V gene encodes CDR1 MNHEY and CDR2 SMNVEV (reference sequence). Here the CDR3 DNA reads TGTGCCAGCAGTTTCTGGGGGTCCACTGAAGCTTTCTTT. This translates into CASSFWGSTEAFF.